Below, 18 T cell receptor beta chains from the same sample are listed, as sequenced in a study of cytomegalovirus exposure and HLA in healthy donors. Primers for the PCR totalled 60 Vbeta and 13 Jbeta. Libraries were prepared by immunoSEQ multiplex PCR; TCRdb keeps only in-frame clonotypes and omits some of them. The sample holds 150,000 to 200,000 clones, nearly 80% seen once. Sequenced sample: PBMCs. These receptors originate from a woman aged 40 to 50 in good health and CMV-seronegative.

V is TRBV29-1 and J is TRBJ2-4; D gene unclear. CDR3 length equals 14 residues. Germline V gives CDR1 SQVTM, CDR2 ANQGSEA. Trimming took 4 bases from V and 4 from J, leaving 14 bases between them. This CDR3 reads CSVAIWAEKNIQYF. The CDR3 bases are TGCAGCGTTGCTATCTGGGCCGAGAAAAACATTCAGTACTTC.

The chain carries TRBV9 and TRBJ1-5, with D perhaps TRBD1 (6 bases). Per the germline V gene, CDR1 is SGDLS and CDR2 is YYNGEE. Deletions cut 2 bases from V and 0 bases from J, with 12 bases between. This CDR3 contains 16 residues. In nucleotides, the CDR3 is TGTGCCAGCAGCGTCCAATACAGGGATAGCAATCAGCCCCAGCATTTT. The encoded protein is CASSVQYRDSNQPQHF.

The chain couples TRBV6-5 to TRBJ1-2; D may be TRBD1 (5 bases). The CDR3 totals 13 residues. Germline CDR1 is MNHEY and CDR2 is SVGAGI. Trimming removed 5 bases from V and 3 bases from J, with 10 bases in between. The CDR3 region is CASSPGGYYGYTF. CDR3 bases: TGTGCCAGCAGTCCTGGGGGGTACTATGGCTACACCTTC.

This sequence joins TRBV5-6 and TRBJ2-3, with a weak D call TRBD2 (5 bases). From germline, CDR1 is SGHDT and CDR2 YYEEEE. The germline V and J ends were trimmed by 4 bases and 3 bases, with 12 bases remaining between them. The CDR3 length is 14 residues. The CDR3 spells CASSSPGETDTQYF. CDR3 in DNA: TGTGCCAGCAGCAGCCCCGGGGAAACAGATACGCAGTATTTT.

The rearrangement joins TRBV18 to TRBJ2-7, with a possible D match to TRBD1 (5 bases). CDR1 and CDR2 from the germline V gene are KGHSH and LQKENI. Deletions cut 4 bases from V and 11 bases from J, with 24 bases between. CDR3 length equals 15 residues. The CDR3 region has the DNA TGTGCCAGCTCACTGAACCAGGGCAGTACCTACGTGGAGTACTTC. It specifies CASSLNQGSTYVEYF. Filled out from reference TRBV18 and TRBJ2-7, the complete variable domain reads NAGVMQNPRHLVRRRGQEARLRCSPMKGHSHVYWYRQLPEEGLKFMVYLQKENIIDESGMPKERFSAEFPKEGPSILRIQQVVRGDSAAYFCASSLNQGSTYVEYFGPGTRLTVT.

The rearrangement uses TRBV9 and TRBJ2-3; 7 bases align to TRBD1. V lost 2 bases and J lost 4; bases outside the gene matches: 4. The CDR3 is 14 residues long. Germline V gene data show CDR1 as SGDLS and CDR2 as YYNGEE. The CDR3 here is CASSVTGAPDTQYF. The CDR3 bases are TGTGCCAGCAGCGTTACAGGGGCCCCAGATACGCAGTATTTT.

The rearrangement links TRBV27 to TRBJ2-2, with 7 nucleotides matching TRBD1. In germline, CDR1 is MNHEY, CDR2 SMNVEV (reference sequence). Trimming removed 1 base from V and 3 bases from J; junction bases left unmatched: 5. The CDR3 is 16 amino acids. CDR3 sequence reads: CASSLLDRVDTGELFF. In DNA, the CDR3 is TGTGCCAGCAGTTTATTAGACAGGGTGGACACCGGGGAGCTGTTTTTT.

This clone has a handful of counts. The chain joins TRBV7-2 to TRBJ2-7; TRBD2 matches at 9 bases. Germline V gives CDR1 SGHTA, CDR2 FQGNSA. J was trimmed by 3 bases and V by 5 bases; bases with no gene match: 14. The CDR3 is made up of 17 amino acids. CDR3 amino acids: CASSPTRMASGVYEQYF. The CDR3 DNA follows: TGTGCCAGCAGCCCAACCCGTATGGCTAGCGGGGTCTACGAGCAGTACTTC.

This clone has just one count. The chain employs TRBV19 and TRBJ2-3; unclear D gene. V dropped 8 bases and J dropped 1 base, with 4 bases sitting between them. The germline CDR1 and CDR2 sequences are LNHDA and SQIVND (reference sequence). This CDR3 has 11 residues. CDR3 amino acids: CASEGTDTQYF. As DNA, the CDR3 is TGTGCCAGTGAGGGCACAGATACGCAGTATTTT.

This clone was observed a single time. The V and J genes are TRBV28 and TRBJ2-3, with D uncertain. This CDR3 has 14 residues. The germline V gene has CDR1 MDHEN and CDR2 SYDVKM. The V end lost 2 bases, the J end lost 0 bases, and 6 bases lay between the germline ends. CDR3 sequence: CASSLVSSTDTQYF. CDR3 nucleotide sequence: TGTGCCAGCAGTTTAGTTTCTAGCACAGATACGCAGTATTTT. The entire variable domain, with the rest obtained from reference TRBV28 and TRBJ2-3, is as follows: DVKVTQSSRYLVKRTGEKVFLECVQDMDHENMFWYRQDPGLGLRLIYFSYDVKMKEKGDIPEGYSVSREKKERFSLILESASTNQTSMYLCASSLVSSTDTQYFGPGTRLTVL.

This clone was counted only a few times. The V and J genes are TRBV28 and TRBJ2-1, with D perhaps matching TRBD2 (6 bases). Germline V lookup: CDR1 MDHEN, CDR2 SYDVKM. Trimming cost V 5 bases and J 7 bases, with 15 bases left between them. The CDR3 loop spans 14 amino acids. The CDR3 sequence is CASSKAGNGNEQFF. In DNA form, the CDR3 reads TGTGCCAGCAGTAAGGCGGGGAATGGAAATGAGCAGTTCTTC.

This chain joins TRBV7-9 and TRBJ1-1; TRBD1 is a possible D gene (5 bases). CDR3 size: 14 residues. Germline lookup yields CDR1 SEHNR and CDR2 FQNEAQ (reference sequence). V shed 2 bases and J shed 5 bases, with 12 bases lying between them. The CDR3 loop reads CASSLSGVRTEAFF. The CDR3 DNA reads TGTGCCAGCAGCTTATCGGGGGTTAGAACTGAAGCTTTCTTT.

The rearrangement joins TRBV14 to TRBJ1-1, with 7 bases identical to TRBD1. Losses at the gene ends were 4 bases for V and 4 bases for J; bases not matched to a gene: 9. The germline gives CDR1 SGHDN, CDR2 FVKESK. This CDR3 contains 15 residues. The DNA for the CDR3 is TGTGCCAGCAGCCCGCTCGACAGGGTGAGCACTGAAGCTTTCTTT. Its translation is CASSPLDRVSTEAFF.

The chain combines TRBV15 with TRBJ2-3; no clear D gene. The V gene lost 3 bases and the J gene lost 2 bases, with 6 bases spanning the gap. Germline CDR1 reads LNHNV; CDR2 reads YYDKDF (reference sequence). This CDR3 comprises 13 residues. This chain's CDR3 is CATSRQATDTQYF. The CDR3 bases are TGTGCCACCAGCAGGCAAGCCACAGATACGCAGTATTTT.

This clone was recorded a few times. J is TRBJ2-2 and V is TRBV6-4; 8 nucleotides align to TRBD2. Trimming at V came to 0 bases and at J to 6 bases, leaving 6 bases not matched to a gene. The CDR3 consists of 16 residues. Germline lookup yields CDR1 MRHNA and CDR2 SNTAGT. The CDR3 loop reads CASSDSAGGAPGELFF. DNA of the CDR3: TGTGCCAGCAGTGACTCAGCCGGGGGGGCCCCCGGGGAGCTGTTTTTT.

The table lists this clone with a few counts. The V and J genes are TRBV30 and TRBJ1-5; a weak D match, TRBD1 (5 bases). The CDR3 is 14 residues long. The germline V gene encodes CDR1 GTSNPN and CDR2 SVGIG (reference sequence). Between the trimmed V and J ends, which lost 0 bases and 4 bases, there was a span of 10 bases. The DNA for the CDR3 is TGTGCCTGGAGTGTAGGGGCAGATAATCAGCCCCAGCATTTT. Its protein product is CAWSVGADNQPQHF.

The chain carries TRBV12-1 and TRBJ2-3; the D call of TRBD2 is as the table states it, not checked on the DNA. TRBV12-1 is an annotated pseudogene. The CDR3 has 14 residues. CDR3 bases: TGTGCCAGCAGCTTTGTTCCGGAGTCGGATACGCAGTATTTT. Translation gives CASSFVPESDTQYF.

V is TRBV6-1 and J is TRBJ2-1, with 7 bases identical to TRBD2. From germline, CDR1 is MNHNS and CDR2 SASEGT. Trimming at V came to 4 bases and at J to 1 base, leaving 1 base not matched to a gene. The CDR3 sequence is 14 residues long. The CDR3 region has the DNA TGTGCCAGCAGTGTGGGGGGGTCCTACAATGAGCAGTTCTTC. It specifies CASSVGGSYNEQFF.